This T cell receptor beta chain was retrieved from a study of cytomegalovirus exposure and HLA in healthy donors. Study-level findings and limits: Presence/absence comparisons presumed near-even sequencing depth among donors. Many donors carried some public TCRs, although rarity characterized most TCR sequences.

Of note for this clone: The antigen remains unidentified.

CDR3 length: 19 amino acids. Germline-derived CDR1 and CDR2 are MDHEN and SYDVKM. After removal of 1 base from V and 7 bases from J, the junction contained 20 bases not matched to a gene. This PCR relied on a set of 60 Vbeta primers and 13 Jbeta primers. This table comes from immunoSEQ multiplex PCR, and its TCRdb copy is limited to in-frame clones, with some not included. The sample has about 200,000 clones, approximately 78% seen once. These donors, healthy bone marrow donors, were studied. The chain is built from TRBV28 and TRBJ2-5, with 8 bases aligning to TRBD1. This TCR derives from a woman between 45 and 60 years old in good health and CMV-seropositive. The sample taken for sequencing was PBMCs. This CDR3 reads CASSLLSTDRGYRLGTQYF. The CDR3 DNA reads as TGTGCCAGCAGTTTATTATCTACTGACAGGGGTTACCGGCTCGGGACCCAGTACTTC.